A single sample gave rise to the 28 T cell receptor beta chains below, sequenced in a study of CD4 T cells in relation to SARS-CoV-2 and coronaviruses (dated by TCRdb to about 2021). CD4+ T cells from unexposed donors were collected before the COVID-19 pandemic (2011-2018). Libraries were built with the immunoSEQ multiplex PCR assay. TCRdb took this table from immuneACCESS and kept in-frame rearrangements with V and J called. Such tables lack part of the clones; where checked against another copy, unresolved V genes explain under half of the gap, and the rest is unexplained. The sample has about 65,000 clones on record, about nine tenths of them singletons. Roughly 1.5% of the sample lies in the top ten. Sequenced sample: memory CD4+ T cells from PBMCs. The intended sense of this specimen's cell subset or site label: memory (non-naive) CD4+ T cells. The receptors here all came from a human donor in good health.

This chain links TRBV7-2 with TRBJ1-2; TRBD1 agrees at 7 bases. CDR1 SGHTA and CDR2 FQGNSA come from the germline V gene. The CDR3 runs to 14 residues. V lost 1 base and J lost 4; bases outside the gene matches: 3. This CDR3 reads CASSLGQGGYGYTF. CDR3 DNA: TGTGCCAGCAGCTTAGGACAGGGCGGCTATGGCTACACCTTC.

This chain connects TRBV5-5 to TRBJ2-2; D tentatively reads TRBD1 or TRBD2 (6 bases each). The germline V and J ends were trimmed by 0 bases and 7 bases, with 16 bases remaining between them. From germline, CDR1 is SGHKS and CDR2 YYEKEE (reference sequence). The CDR3 loop spans 16 amino acids. CDR3 amino acids: CASSLAGSGAVGELFF. The CDR3 region has the DNA TGTGCCAGCAGCTTGGCAGGTTCGGGGGCCGTCGGGGAGCTGTTTTTT.

This clone turned up a few times. V is TRBV25-1 and J is TRBJ1-2; D uncertain. V lost 2 bases, J lost 0 bases, and 4 bases lay in between. Germline-derived CDR1 and CDR2 are MGHDK and SYGVNS. The CDR3 has 13 residues. The CDR3 here is CASSEGPNYGYTF. CDR3 bases: TGTGCCAGCAGTGAAGGACCTAACTATGGCTACACCTTC.

V is TRBV5-1 and J is TRBJ1-1, with 7 positions matching TRBD1. Per germline, CDR1 SGHRS and CDR2 YFSETQ. CDR3 size: 14 residues. V was pared by 4 bases and J by 1 base, with 4 bases of the junction left unmatched. For the CDR3, the DNA is TGCGCCAGCAGCCGGGACAGCCGGAACACTGAAGCTTTCTTT. Its protein product is CASSRDSRNTEAFF.

The gene calls are TRBV30 and TRBJ1-6, with a tentative D call TRBD1 (5 bases). Germline CDR1 reads GTSNPN; CDR2 reads SVGIG (reference sequence). Trimming shortened V by 0 bases and J by 0 bases, and 9 bases separated the two germline ends. This CDR3 contains 16 residues. The CDR3: CAWSVSGSSYNSPLHF. In nucleotides, the CDR3 is TGTGCCTGGAGTGTATCAGGGAGCTCCTATAATTCACCCCTCCACTTT.

The chain joins TRBV29-1 to TRBJ2-1; D gene unclear. Between the trimmed V and J ends, which lost 7 bases and 5 bases, there was a span of 21 bases. The germline CDR1 and CDR2 sequences are SQVTM and ANQGSEA. The CDR3 is 15 amino acids. The CDR3 region has the DNA TGCAGCGCTCCCCAGGTGGGCGCTTCCAACAATGAGCAGTTCTTC. It yields the protein CSAPQVGASNNEQFF.

The chain uses TRBV5-6 and TRBJ2-2, with D hard to call. The CDR3 has 16 residues. The V gene lost 1 base and the J gene lost 1 base, with 11 bases spanning the gap. Germline lookup yields CDR1 SGHDT and CDR2 YYEEEE. As DNA, the CDR3 is TGTGCCAGCAGCTTGTTTGGGAATCTGAACACCGGGGAGCTGTTTTTT. Its translation is CASSLFGNLNTGELFF. Variable domain in full (rest from reference TRBV5-6 and TRBJ2-2): DAGVTQSPTHLIKTRGQQVTLRCSPKSGHDTVSWYQQALGQGPQFIFQYYEEEERQRGNFPDRFSGHQFPNYSSELNVNALLLGDSALYLCASSLFGNLNTGELFFGEGSRLTVL.

This chain uses TRBV10-2 with TRBJ2-1, with a weak D call TRBD2 (6 bases). Trimming left V 7 bases short and J 6 bases short, with 13 bases between. Germline values: CDR1 WSHSY, CDR2 SAAADI. CDR3 length equals 13 residues. CDR3 in DNA: TGCGCCAGCACGGCGGGATGGGGCAATGAGCAGTTCTTC. It encodes CASTAGWGNEQFF.

The chain joins TRBV18 to TRBJ2-7, with TRBD2 matching over 16 bases. Germline V gene sequence: CDR1 KGHSH, CDR2 LQKENI. CDR3 length equals 17 residues. After removal of 4 bases from V and 7 bases from J, the junction contained 10 bases not matched to a gene. CDR3 sequence: CASSRTPGTSGGAEQYF. In nucleotides, the CDR3 is TGTGCCAGCTCACGCACCCCCGGGACTAGCGGGGGGGCTGAGCAGTACTTC.

The CDR3 loop is CASSMNNYGYTF. The CDR3 nucleotides read TGTGCCAGCAGTATGAATAACTATGGCTACACCTTC. The chain has TRBV25-1 and TRBJ1-2; D call uncertain. The CDR3 runs to 12 residues. Trimming took off 5 bases at V and 1 base at J, with 5 bases between the two ends. From germline, CDR1 is MGHDK and CDR2 SYGVNS.

In DNA form, the CDR3 reads TGTGCCAGCAGGTCTCAGGAATATGGCTACACCTTC. This translates into CASRSQEYGYTF. The chain employs TRBV2 and TRBJ1-2; D ambiguous. This CDR3 is 12 amino acids long. Germline lookup yields CDR1 SNHLY and CDR2 FYNNEI. V lost 6 bases, J lost 5 bases, and 10 bases lay in between.

The CDR3 loop is CATSRDGTGGWETQYF. CDR3 DNA: TGTGCCACCAGCAGAGATGGGACAGGGGGCTGGGAGACCCAGTACTTC. V gene TRBV15 combines with J gene TRBJ2-5; 12 bases fit TRBD1. The CDR3 is made up of 16 amino acids. Germline lookup yields CDR1 LNHNV and CDR2 YYDKDF (reference sequence). With V trimmed by 0 bases and J by 5 bases, 4 bases remained unmatched.

V and J are TRBV5-4 and TRBJ2-3, with D maybe TRBD2 (6 bases). Trimming took off 2 bases at V and 1 base at J, with 11 bases between the two ends. The germline gives CDR1 SGHNT, CDR2 YYREEE (reference sequence). The CDR3 is 15 residues long. The CDR3 DNA reads as TGTGCCAGCAGCTTCGGGGGTGCCGGCACAGATACGCAGTATTTT. Residues: CASSFGGAGTDTQYF.

This clone was recorded a few times. This chain uses TRBV19 with TRBJ1-5, with a tentative D call TRBD1 (5 bases). The ends were cut back, 6 bases at V and 2 bases at J, with 11 bases in the middle. Germline V CDR1 and CDR2: LNHDA, SQIVND (reference sequence). The CDR3 runs to 14 residues. CDR3 in amino acids: CASSLQVGNQPQHF. In DNA, the CDR3 is TGTGCCAGTAGCCTACAGGTAGGCAATCAGCCCCAGCATTTT.

This clone was observed once. This chain connects TRBV30 to TRBJ1-2, with 11 bases that match TRBD1. V trimming: 2 bases; J trimming: 8 bases; junction bases outside the gene matches: 10. This CDR3 is built from 15 residues. Per germline, CDR1 GTSNPN and CDR2 SVGIG (reference sequence). This CDR3 is CAWSLRTGGLKGYTF. The DNA of the CDR3 is TGTGCCTGGAGTTTACGGACAGGGGGCTTGAAAGGCTACACCTTC.

This chain joins TRBV7-2 and TRBJ2-7; D gene unclear. Trimming took off 5 bases at V and 5 bases at J, with 16 bases between the two ends. Per the germline V gene, CDR1 is SGHTA and CDR2 is FQGNSA. This CDR3 comprises 14 residues. The CDR3 DNA sequence: TGTGCCAGCAGCCCCGTACGGAGTGGCCACGAGCAGTACTTC. Translating it yields CASSPVRSGHEQYF.

The chain is built from TRBV7-3 and TRBJ2-3; 7 bases match TRBD1. CDR1 is SGHTA and CDR2 is FQGTGA in the germline V gene. The CDR3 totals 17 residues. Unmatched junction bases numbered 14, after V lost 3 bases and J lost 5 bases. CDR3 loop: CASSFLTGPFRKDTQYF. In DNA, the CDR3 is TGTGCCAGCAGCTTTTTGACAGGGCCCTTTCGAAAAGATACGCAGTATTTT.

The chain has TRBV2 and TRBJ1-2; 9 bases match TRBD1. The CDR3 has 15 residues. CDR1 and CDR2 from the germline V gene are SNHLY and FYNNEI. V lost 5 bases to trimming and J lost 8 bases; unmatched junction nucleotides: 12. The CDR3 is CASSYTGTGFEGYTF. CDR3 bases: TGTGCCAGCAGTTATACCGGGACAGGGTTCGAAGGCTACACCTTC.

This CDR3 reads CASSTDTDTQYF. In DNA, the CDR3 is TGTGCCAGCAGCACCGATACAGATACGCAGTATTTT. This sequence joins TRBV5-4 and TRBJ2-3; D is undetermined. CDR3 length: 12 amino acids. Germline V gene lookup returns CDR1 SGHNT and CDR2 YYREEE (reference sequence). Trimming shortened V by 4 bases and J by 3 bases, and 6 bases separated the two germline ends. Variable domain in full (rest from reference TRBV5-4 and TRBJ2-3): ETGVTQSPTHLIKTRGQQVTLRCSSQSGHNTVSWYQQALGQGPQFIFQYYREEENGRGNFPPRFSGLQFPNYSSELNVNALELDDSALYLCASSTDTDTQYFGPGTRLTVL.

V usage is TRBV28 and J usage is TRBJ2-7; D possibly corresponds to TRBD1 (5 bases). Trimming shortened V by 3 bases and J by 7 bases, and 19 bases separated the two germline ends. The CDR3 consists of 15 residues. The V gene's germline CDR1 is MDHEN and CDR2 SYDVKM. The CDR3: CASSFLLGQGREQYF. The DNA for the CDR3 is TGTGCCAGCAGTTTCCTCCTAGGGCAGGGCCGGGAGCAGTACTTC.

The chain carries TRBV28 and TRBJ2-7, with D perhaps TRBD1 (5 bases). The ends were cut back, 7 bases at V and 0 bases at J, with 16 bases in the middle. This CDR3 has 15 amino acids. CDR1 is MDHEN and CDR2 is SYDVKM in the germline V gene. DNA for the CDR3: TGTGCCAGCACCAGGTCAACAGGCGTCTCCTACGAGCAGTACTTC. This gives the protein CASTRSTGVSYEQYF.

This clone turned up a few times. This chain connects TRBV7-9 to TRBJ1-1; D remains ambiguous. CDR3 length equals 13 residues. Trimming stripped 2 bases from V and 2 bases from J, with 6 bases between. Germline V CDR1 and CDR2: SEHNR, FQNEAQ (reference sequence). This chain's CDR3 is CASSLQENTEAFF. The CDR3, as DNA: TGTGCCAGCAGCTTACAGGAAAACACTGAAGCTTTCTTT.

This chain links TRBV15 with TRBJ2-7; TRBD2 agrees at 7 bases. The CDR3 sequence is 15 residues long. V was clipped by 1 base and J by 0 bases; unmatched bases: 3. Germline assignment: CDR1 LNHNV and CDR2 YYDKDF (reference sequence). CDR3 in amino acids: CATSRGGEGSYEQYF. The CDR3 DNA sequence: TGTGCCACCAGCAGAGGTGGGGAGGGCTCCTACGAGCAGTACTTC.

This chain links TRBV12-3 or TRBV12-4 with TRBJ1-3; D is unresolved. The CDR3 totals 12 residues. Trimming removed 2 bases at V and 7 bases at J, with 6 bases between. This CDR3 is CASSLSGNTIYF. Written as DNA, the CDR3 is TGTGCCAGCAGTTTATCGGGGAACACCATATATTTT.

The chain employs TRBV11-3 and TRBJ2-5; 8 bases map to TRBD2. Germline V gene lookup returns CDR1 SGHNT and CDR2 YENEEA. The CDR3 is 14 residues long. Germline trimming cut 2 bases from V and 7 bases from J; bases unmatched to any gene: 6. The DNA of the CDR3 is TGTGCCAGCAGCTTACTGCGGGGGGTAGGGACCCAGTACTTC. The encoded protein is CASSLLRGVGTQYF.

The sample holds a few counts of this clone. The chain has TRBV18 and TRBJ2-1; TRBD2 is a possible D gene (5 bases). The CDR3 is made up of 15 amino acids. Germline CDR1 reads KGHSH; CDR2 reads LQKENI. V was clipped by 3 bases and J by 5 bases, with 14 bases between them. As DNA, the CDR3 is TGTGCCAGCTCACCCGGACTCCGTAGGGACAATGAGCAGTTCTTC. Encoded protein: CASSPGLRRDNEQFF.

This chain uses TRBV10-3 with TRBJ1-1; 8 positions agree with TRBD1. The length of the CDR3 is 14 residues. The V gene end was trimmed by 3 bases and the J gene end by 4 bases; junction bases not matched to a gene: 4. Per the germline V gene, CDR1 is ENHRY and CDR2 is SYGVKD. This CDR3 is CAISDSDRATEAFF. In DNA form, the CDR3 reads TGTGCCATCAGTGACTCGGACAGGGCCACTGAAGCTTTCTTT.

V is TRBV7-3 and J is TRBJ2-7, with D unclear. Deletions cut 5 bases from V and 3 bases from J, with 11 bases between. The CDR3 length is 13 residues. The V gene's germline CDR1 is SGHTA and CDR2 FQGTGA. CDR3 DNA sequence: TGTGCCAGCAGCAACCGGGCGAACTACGAGCAGTACTTC. Its translation is CASSNRANYEQYF.